What follows are 28 T cell receptor beta chains derived from one specimen sequenced in a study of identical twins (dated by TCRdb to 2016 to 2018). Library generation was performed with 5' RACE. Sequencing used an Illumina HiSeq 2000. The raw public data were reprocessed by TCRdb itself: fastp quality trimming at Q25, MiXCR clonotype calling, in-frame beta chains only. Records with the same CDR3 protein are collapsed into one entry carrying the most frequent genes and DNA. The sample yields roughly 630,000 distinct CDR3 sequences; roughly 7.1% were counted once. Less than 2% of the sample is taken by the ten largest. The same sample was also studied in work on yellow fever vaccine responses in identical twins.

The sequenced sample was PBMCs. All receptors derive from a woman aged 18-35 years in good health.

This clonotype was counted a few times. The J gene is TRBJ1-2, the V gene TRBV5-5; D not resolved. CDR1 is SGHKS and CDR2 is YYEKEE in the germline V gene (reference sequence). V lost 0 bases to trimming and J lost 1 base, with 10 bases between them. The CDR3 covers 15 residues. The CDR3 sequence is CASSLEAVNNYGYTF. The CDR3 nucleotides are TGTGCCAGCAGCTTGGAGGCCGTAAATAACTATGGCTACACCTTC.

This clonotype was seen repeatedly, ten times or more. The chain is built from TRBV11-2 and TRBJ2-5, with D possibly called TRBD1 or TRBD2 (6 bases each). The germline V and J ends were trimmed by 5 bases and 1 base, with 17 bases remaining between them. Germline values: CDR1 SGHAT, CDR2 FQNNGV. CDR3 length: 16 amino acids. CDR3 amino acids: CASSPPRRGVQETQYF. The DNA for the CDR3 is TGTGCCAGCAGCCCACCCCGGAGGGGGGTCCAAGAGACCCAGTACTTC.

This clonotype was detected a few times. The chain links TRBV9 to TRBJ1-1, with no clear D. V was cut by 3 bases and J by 1 base, with 16 bases left in between. There are 16 residues in the CDR3. Germline CDR1 and CDR2: SGDLS and YYNGEE. The CDR3 spells CASSAPVKVGNTEAFF. The CDR3 nucleotides read TGTGCCAGCAGCGCCCCTGTTAAAGTCGGGAACACTGAAGCTTTCTTT.

The genes are TRBV10-3 and TRBJ2-7; 7 positions match TRBD2. Germline V gene sequence: CDR1 ENHRY, CDR2 SYGVKD. V lost 6 bases and J lost 2; bases outside the gene matches: 7. The CDR3 consists of 14 residues. The chain's CDR3 is CAIRREGNPYEQYF. The CDR3 bases are TGTGCCATCAGGAGGGAGGGGAACCCCTACGAGCAGTACTTC.

V gene TRBV5-1 combines with J gene TRBJ2-7, with 11 bases identical to TRBD2. The germline V gene encodes CDR1 SGHRS and CDR2 YFSETQ. V was pared by 1 base and J by 6 bases, with 3 bases of the junction left unmatched. The CDR3 has 14 amino acids. The DNA of the CDR3 is TGCGCCAGCAGCTTGACTAGCGGGAGTCGCGAGCAGTACTTC. This codes for CASSLTSGSREQYF.

This clonotype has only a few counts. This rearrangement joins TRBV6-1 to TRBJ2-1, with D possibly being TRBD2 (6 bases). The CDR3 has 16 amino acids. Trimming took 4 bases from V and 2 from J, leaving 15 bases between them. Germline values: CDR1 MNHNS, CDR2 SASEGT. CDR3 loop: CASSVISGGPYNEQFF. CDR3 in DNA: TGTGCCAGCAGTGTAATTAGCGGTGGACCCTACAATGAGCAGTTCTTC.

This clonotype was picked up many times. The chain joins TRBV20-1 to TRBJ2-2; D gene uncertain. This CDR3 comprises 11 residues. V was clipped by 5 bases and J by 5 bases, with 6 bases between them. CDR1 and CDR2 (germline): DFQATT, SNEGSKA (reference sequence). The CDR3 loop is CSAPQTGELFF. DNA of the CDR3: TGCAGTGCTCCCCAAACCGGGGAGCTGTTTTTT.

This clonotype was counted a few times. The V gene is TRBV29-1, the J gene TRBJ1-2; D is undetermined. Deletions cut 4 bases from V and 3 bases from J, with 9 bases between. This CDR3 is built from 12 residues. Germline CDR1 SQVTM, CDR2 ANQGSEA. The CDR3 spells CSVVSGDYGYTF. The CDR3 region has the DNA TGCAGCGTTGTTAGTGGGGACTATGGCTACACCTTC.

This clonotype was counted only a few times. This chain connects TRBV29-1 to TRBJ2-1; 13 bases fit TRBD2. The V gene's germline CDR1 is SQVTM and CDR2 ANQGSEA. With V trimmed by 5 bases and J by 9 bases, 7 bases remained unmatched. CDR3 size: 14 residues. CDR3 in amino acids: CSVTGLAGAGEQFF. The CDR3 region has the DNA TGCAGCGTTACCGGACTAGCGGGAGCCGGTGAGCAGTTCTTC.

This clonotype came up a few times. The chain has TRBV4-1 and TRBJ1-5; no clear D gene. The CDR3 spans 14 residues. Trimming took off 4 bases at V and 5 bases at J, with 12 bases between the two ends. In germline, CDR1 is MGHRA, CDR2 YSYEKL. The CDR3 reads CASSLMRLDQPQHF. The CDR3 region has the DNA TGCGCCAGCAGCCTCATGAGACTCGATCAGCCCCAGCATTTT.

The chain links TRBV19 to TRBJ2-2; D is perhaps TRBD1 (6 bases). The germline gives CDR1 LNHDA, CDR2 SQIVND (reference sequence). The CDR3 covers 13 residues. V was cut by 9 bases and J by 5 bases, with 13 bases left in between. The CDR3 bases are TGTGCCAGCGGACCAGGGGTTACCGGGGAGCTGTTTTTT. Its protein is CASGPGVTGELFF.

The table lists this clonotype with many counts. The chain's CDR3 is CSVVGLDFYEQYF. Here the CDR3 DNA reads TGCAGCGTTGTAGGGCTAGACTTCTACGAGCAGTACTTC. V and J are TRBV29-1 and TRBJ2-7; D is uncertain. Per the germline V gene, CDR1 is SQVTM and CDR2 is ANQGSEA. V was pared by 4 bases and J by 3 bases, with 13 bases between. This CDR3 is built from 13 residues.

This clonotype was seen more than once but under ten times. The chain employs TRBV5-1 and TRBJ2-1; D is uncertain. Germline V gives CDR1 SGHRS, CDR2 YFSETQ. The CDR3 length is 14 residues. Trimming shortened V by 3 bases and J by 4 bases, and 11 bases separated the two germline ends. CDR3 nucleotides: TGCGCCAGCAGCTCCAGAGACGGATACAATGAGCAGTTCTTC. Its translation is CASSSRDGYNEQFF. Full variable domain (outside the CDR3, taken from reference TRBV5-1 and TRBJ2-1): KAGVTQTPRYLIKTRGQQVTLSCSPISGHRSVSWYQQTPGQGLQFLFEYFSETQRNKGNFPGRFSGRQFSNSRSEMNVSTLELGDSALYLCASSSRDGYNEQFFGPGTRLTVL.

This clonotype was observed a few times. V gene TRBV11-2 combines with J gene TRBJ1-2; 11 bases are a match to TRBD1. The CDR3 spans 18 residues. CDR1 SGHAT and CDR2 FQNNGV come from the germline V gene. Losses at the gene ends were 5 bases for V and 3 bases for J; bases not matched to a gene: 14. As DNA, the CDR3 is TGTGCCAGCAGCCGCTCCTGGACAGGGGGCGCGGGGGACTATGGCTACACCTTC. Translated: CASSRSWTGGAGDYGYTF.

This clonotype occurred many times. The chain couples TRBV27 to TRBJ2-1, with D maybe TRBD2 (5 bases). Germline V gene sequence: CDR1 MNHEY, CDR2 SMNVEV (reference sequence). V dropped 10 bases and J dropped 0 bases, with 19 bases sitting between them. The CDR3 is 16 amino acids. The CDR3 nucleotides read TGTGCCACCCTCGGCTCCGGGATCCACTCCTACAATGAGCAGTTCTTC. Amino acids: CATLGSGIHSYNEQFF.

This clonotype has ten or more counts. The rearrangement uses TRBV6-1 and TRBJ1-5; 9 bases map to TRBD1. CDR3 length: 14 residues. V shed 6 bases, J shed 7 bases, and the junction held 7 bases outside the gene matches. CDR1 is MNHNS and CDR2 is SASEGT in the germline V gene. The DNA for the CDR3 is TGTGCCAGCAGCGGGACAGGGTATTTGCAGCCCCAGCATTTT. Its protein product is CASSGTGYLQPQHF.

This clonotype appeared a few times. The rearrangement links TRBV28 to TRBJ2-1; tentatively, D is TRBD1 or TRBD2 (5 bases each). The CDR3 contains 16 residues. V lost 6 bases and J lost 5, with 20 bases in between. Germline V gene data show CDR1 as MDHEN and CDR2 as SYDVKM. For the CDR3, the DNA is TGTGCCAGCAGGTACCGGGGAGATGGGACCCACAATGAGCAGTTCTTC. It encodes CASRYRGDGTHNEQFF.

The sample holds a few counts of this clonotype. The chain combines TRBV12-3 or TRBV12-4 with TRBJ2-1; TRBD2 might be the D (7 bases). V lost 7 bases to trimming and J lost 6 bases, with 16 bases between them. The CDR3 is 14 residues long. CDR3 amino acids: CASTVGGAVNEQFF. The CDR3 DNA sequence: TGTGCCAGCACCGTGGGGGGGGCGGTCAATGAGCAGTTCTTC.

In its sample, this clonotype was seen many times. The rearrangement uses TRBV29-1 and TRBJ1-1; D gene uncertain. The ends were cut back, 6 bases at V and 0 bases at J, with 11 bases in the middle. The CDR3 runs 13 residues. CDR1 and CDR2 from the germline V gene are SQVTM and ANQGSEA. The DNA of the CDR3 is TGCAGCGTGCCAGACGGAGTGAACACTGAAGCTTTCTTT. Protein: CSVPDGVNTEAFF.

The CDR3 DNA is TGTGCCAGCAGTTTCAGGGAAGTCTCTGGGGCCAACGTCCTGACTTTC. Translating gives CASSFREVSGANVLTF. The V call is TRBV5-5, the J call TRBJ2-6, with D maybe TRBD1 (5 bases). Germline V gene sequence: CDR1 SGHKS, CDR2 YYEKEE (reference sequence). CDR3 size: 16 residues. V lost 5 bases and J 0 bases, leaving 12 bases between the germline ends.

In its sample, this clonotype was seen a few times. The chain couples TRBV24-1 to TRBJ2-5; TRBD2 agrees at 9 bases. CDR1 is KGHDR, CDR2 SFDVKD, per germline. The CDR3 sequence is 16 residues long. V lost 2 bases, J lost 4 bases, and 7 bases stayed unmatched. The CDR3 DNA reads TGTGCCACCAGTGATTGGGCTAGCGGGATGATAGAGACCCAGTACTTC. Translation: CATSDWASGMIETQYF.

The chain links TRBV4-1 to TRBJ2-3, with D maybe TRBD2 (6 bases). CDR3 length: 19 amino acids. CDR1 and CDR2 (germline): MGHRA, YSYEKL. Trimming left V 0 bases short and J 4 bases short, with 23 bases between. This CDR3 reads CASSQDLSIGVASADTQYF. DNA of the CDR3: TGCGCCAGCAGCCAAGACTTGAGTATCGGTGTGGCTAGCGCAGATACGCAGTATTTT.

At least ten counts were recorded for this clonotype. V gene TRBV7-9 combines with J gene TRBJ2-1, with TRBD2 matching 16 bases. This CDR3 comprises 16 residues. Germline CDR1 and CDR2: SEHNR and FQNEAQ (reference sequence). J gave up 7 bases and V 5 bases, and 5 bases lay outside the gene matches. In DNA form, the CDR3 reads TGTGCCAGCAGCCCGGGACTAGCGGGAGGGAGTAATGAGCAGTTCTTC. Translation gives CASSPGLAGGSNEQFF. The whole variable domain, filled in from reference TRBV7-9 and TRBJ2-1, reads DTGVSQNPRHKITKRGQNVTFRCDPISEHNRLYWYRQTLGQGPEFLTYFQNEAQLEKSRLLSDRFSAERPKGSFSTLEIQRTEQGDSAMYLCASSPGLAGGSNEQFFGPGTRLTVL.

This clonotype has only a few counts. The V and J genes are TRBV5-1 and TRBJ2-4; D is unresolved. The CDR3 sequence is 14 residues long. The V and J ends lost 4 bases and 8 bases respectively, with 16 bases between them. Per the germline V gene, CDR1 is SGHRS and CDR2 is YFSETQ. The CDR3 reads CASSLQSPEHIQYF. The CDR3 bases are TGCGCCAGCAGCCTACAGAGCCCCGAACACATTCAGTACTTC.

This clonotype was seen more than once but under ten times. This chain uses TRBV7-6 with TRBJ2-7; 11 bases are shared with TRBD2. After removal of 0 bases from V and 3 bases from J, the junction contained 10 bases not matched to a gene. Germline CDR1 reads SGHVS; CDR2 reads FNYEAQ. CDR3 length: 18 amino acids. CDR3 nucleotide sequence: TGTGCCAGCAGCTTAGCCCCCCCAACTAGCGGGAGTATCTACGAGCAGTACTTC. This encodes CASSLAPPTSGSIYEQYF. The full variable domain, rest sourced from reference TRBV7-6 and TRBJ2-7, is GAGVSQSPRYKVTKRGQDVALRCDPISGHVSLYWYRQALGQGPEFLTYFNYEAQQDKSGLPNDRFSAERPEGSISTLTIQRTEQRDSAMYRCASSLAPPTSGSIYEQYFGPGTRLTVT.

This clonotype came up many times. V usage is TRBV29-1 and J usage is TRBJ2-5; 9 positions match TRBD1. CDR3 length: 14 residues. Germline CDR1 reads SQVTM; CDR2 reads ANQGSEA. The V gene end was trimmed by 7 bases and the J gene end by 4 bases; junction bases not matched to a gene: 10. The DNA for the CDR3 is TGCAGCGCCAACTGGGACAGGGTACGAGAGACCCAGTACTTC. It specifies CSANWDRVRETQYF.

This clonotype has at least ten counts. V and J are TRBV5-1 and TRBJ2-7; no firm D call. The CDR3 has 14 residues. The V end was cut by 3 bases, the J end by 6 bases, with 16 bases between. The germline CDR1 and CDR2 sequences are SGHRS and YFSETQ. The CDR3 loop reads CASSSYPEASEQYF. The CDR3, as DNA: TGCGCCAGCAGCTCCTACCCTGAAGCGTCCGAGCAGTACTTC.

This clonotype has more than one count but fewer than ten. This sequence joins TRBV3-1 and TRBJ1-5, with no clear D. The CDR3 spans 14 residues. From germline, CDR1 is LGHDT and CDR2 YNNKEL (reference sequence). The V end was cut by 0 bases, the J end by 3 bases, with 6 bases between. CDR3 protein: CASSQEHYNQPQHF. In DNA form, the CDR3 reads TGTGCCAGCAGCCAAGAACACTACAATCAGCCCCAGCATTTT.